This T cell receptor (beta chain) was identified in a study of blood T cell repertoires in COVID-19. This CDR3 is 16 amino acids long. CDR1 is SGHRS, CDR2 YFSETQ, per germline. Notes on this clone: Its ends do not fully match the called genes, so a read error is possible.

Produced via immunoSEQ multiplex PCR; TCRdb's table is partial and in-frame only. The sample records 200,000 to 300,000 clones, 80% to 90% being singletons. The receptor's source is a woman aged 35 to 49 who had been exposed to COVID-19. Material: PBMCs or T cells enriched from blood (not recorded which). The V call is TRBV5-1, the J call TRBJ2-1, with 7 bases matching TRBD2. The CDR3 sequence is CASSPLAGIPGNEQFF. CDR3 nucleotides: TGTGCCAGCAGCCCCTTAGCGGGTATCCCAGGGAATGAGCAGTTCTTC.